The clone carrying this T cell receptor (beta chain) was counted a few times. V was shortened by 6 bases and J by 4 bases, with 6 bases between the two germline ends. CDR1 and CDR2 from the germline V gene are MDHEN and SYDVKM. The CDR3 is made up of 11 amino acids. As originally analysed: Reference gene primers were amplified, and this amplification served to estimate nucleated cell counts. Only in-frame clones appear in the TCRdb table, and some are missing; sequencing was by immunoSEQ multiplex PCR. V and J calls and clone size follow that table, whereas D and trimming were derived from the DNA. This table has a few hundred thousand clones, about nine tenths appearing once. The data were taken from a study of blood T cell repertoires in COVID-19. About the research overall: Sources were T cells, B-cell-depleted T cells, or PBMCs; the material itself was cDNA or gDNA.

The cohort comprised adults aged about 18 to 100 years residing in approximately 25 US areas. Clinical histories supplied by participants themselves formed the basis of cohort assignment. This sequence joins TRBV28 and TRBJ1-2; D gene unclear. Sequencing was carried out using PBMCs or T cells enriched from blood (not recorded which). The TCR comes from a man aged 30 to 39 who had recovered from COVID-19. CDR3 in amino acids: CASREGYGYTF. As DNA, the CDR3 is TGTGCCAGCAGAGAGGGCTATGGCTACACCTTC.